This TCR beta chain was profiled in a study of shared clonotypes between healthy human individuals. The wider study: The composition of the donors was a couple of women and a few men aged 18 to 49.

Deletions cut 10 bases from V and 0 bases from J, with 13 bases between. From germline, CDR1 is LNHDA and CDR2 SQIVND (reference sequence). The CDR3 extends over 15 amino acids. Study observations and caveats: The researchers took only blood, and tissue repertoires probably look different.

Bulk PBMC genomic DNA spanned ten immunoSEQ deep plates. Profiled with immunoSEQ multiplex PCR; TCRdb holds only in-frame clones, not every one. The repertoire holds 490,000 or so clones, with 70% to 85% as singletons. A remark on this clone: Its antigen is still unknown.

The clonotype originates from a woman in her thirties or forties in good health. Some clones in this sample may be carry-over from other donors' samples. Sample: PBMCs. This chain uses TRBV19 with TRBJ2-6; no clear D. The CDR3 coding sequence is TGTGCCACTCGAGGCAGCCACTCTGGGGCCAACGTCCTGACTTTC. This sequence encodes CATRGSHSGANVLTF.